A selection of T cell receptor beta chains follows, all from one sample in a study of blood T cell repertoires in COVID-19. The method was immunoSEQ multiplex PCR; TCRdb's version includes in-frame clones alone and lacks a portion of them. The table records roughly 110,000 clones, 90% to 95% of them present only once. The material sequenced was peripheral blood. Every receptor here comes from a woman aged 25 to 39 with acute or convalescent COVID-19. The CDR3 runs from the conserved cysteine through the conserved F or W. The order of the fields is J gene, CDR3 length, V gene, CDR3 protein.

TRBJ1-1,15,TRBV7-2,CASSPFSGQNTEAFF
TRBJ1-4,15,TRBV6-5,CASSYSRGFNEKLFF
TRBJ2-2,16,TRBV27,CASSLRGGGPTGELFF
TRBJ1-1,16,TRBV19,CASRGPGGQRNTEAFF
TRBJ2-2,15,TRBV19,CASSSPGQSTGELFF
TRBJ1-4,14,TRBV14,CASSHLTGNEKLFF
TRBJ2-2,13,TRBV27,CASSFYATGELFF
TRBJ2-1,14,TRBV6-6,CASMGGSYYNEQFF
TRBJ2-1,14,TRBV10-3,CAISGQTSYNEQFF
TRBJ1-2,15,TRBV7-3,CASSPAGTGWLGYTF
TRBJ1-2,13,TRBV28,CASSSGTVGGYTF
TRBJ1-5,15,TRBV19,CASRVGGYSNQPQHF
TRBJ2-7,15,TRBV5-1,CASSLGTGGLNEQYF
TRBJ1-1,17,TRBV15,CATSRDYLLVVNTEAFF
TRBJ1-4,15,TRBV15,CATSKYRGGNEKLFF
TRBJ1-3,13,TRBV7-3,CASSSRGGNTIYF
TRBJ1-1,14,TRBV11-3,CASSLGRGNTEAFF
TRBJ1-5,13,TRBV27,CASSLLAGQPQHF
TRBJ1-1,15,TRBV18,CASSPEQGQLTEAFF
TRBJ2-2,15,TRBV7-7,CASSRNLVNTGELFF
TRBJ1-2,15,TRBV28,CASSEVDRRIYGYTF
TRBJ1-5,14,TRBV6-5,CASSRSLGAQPQHF
TRBJ2-5,16,TRBV5-6,CASTVPTGPAGETQYF
TRBJ2-5,13,TRBV29-1,CSVRQGLAETQYF
TRBJ1-4,14,TRBV9,CASSPQGTNEKLFF
TRBJ1-2,16,TRBV4-3,CASSQGTGGGHYGYTF
TRBJ2-7,12,TRBV10-3,CAISFSGYEQYF
TRBJ1-1,13,TRBV4-2,CASSPGQASEAFF
TRBJ2-2,14,TRBV5-4,CASINGQGTGELFF
TRBJ2-3,14,TRBV11-2,CASSLDREARTQYF
TRBJ2-2,15,TRBV6-5,CASSYRAVNTGELFF
TRBJ2-1,18,TRBV11-2,CASSLPLSAVLSSNEQFF
TRBJ1-2,14,TRBV24-1,CATSTPTFNYGYTF
TRBJ2-7,14,TRBV6-6,CASSYSSTGREQYF
TRBJ2-1,12,TRBV28,CASTRGATEQFF
TRBJ2-7,15,TRBV7-2,CASSLDQTEVWEQYF